These 25 T cell receptor beta chains originate from one sample sequenced in a study of molecular identifiers for immune sequencing clone quantification. Via MiXCR, TCRdb re-called the PCR reads, giving one row per CDR3 protein. This table holds about 640,000 distinct CDR3 sequences, just under 20% found once. The specimen sequenced was naive CD8+ T cells from blood, with Jurkat cell RNA spiked in. Subset in this sample: FACS-sorted CD8+CD4-CCR7+CD45RA+ naive T cells. All receptors come from a human donor in good health. Some libraries in this study had Jurkat cell RNA spiked in.

This sequence joins TRBV5-1 and TRBJ1-3, with D perhaps TRBD1 (5 bases). CDR3 size: 16 residues. V was clipped by 0 bases and J by 8 bases, with 18 bases between them. Germline V gene data show CDR1 as SGHRS and CDR2 as YFSETQ. The CDR3 spells CASSLADSPTRDTIYF. DNA for the CDR3: TGCGCCAGCAGCTTGGCCGACAGTCCCACCCGGGACACCATATATTTT.

The chain employs TRBV15 and TRBJ1-5, with a possible D match to TRBD1 (6 bases). Trimming shortened V by 4 bases and J by 2 bases, and 9 bases separated the two germline ends. In germline, CDR1 is LNHNV, CDR2 YYDKDF (reference sequence). The CDR3 runs to 14 residues. The CDR3 here is CATSTRGRNQPQHF. The CDR3 nucleotides are TGTGCCACCAGCACCAGGGGTCGCAATCAGCCCCAGCATTTT. Variable domain in full (rest from reference TRBV15 and TRBJ1-5): DAMVIQNPRYQVTQFGKPVTLSCSQTLNHNVMYWYQQKSSQAPKLLFHYYDKDFNNEADTPDNFQSRRPNTSFCFLDIRSPGLGDTAMYLCATSTRGRNQPQHFGDGTRLSIL.

This clonotype is a singleton in its sample. A much larger clone lies a single base off, so this may be a read error. It is likely a read error, because the conserved phenylalanine at the end of the CDR3 is missing. This chain uses TRBV19 with TRBJ2-1; D perhaps matches TRBD2 (5 bases). From germline, CDR1 is LNHDA and CDR2 SQIVND (reference sequence). The V and J ends lost 3 bases and 0 bases respectively, with 9 bases between them. The CDR3 has 15 residues. The CDR3 here is CASSISSPSYNEQFS. In nucleotides, the CDR3 is TGTGCCAGTAGTATCTCTAGCCCCTCCTACAATGAGCAGTTCTCC.

This clonotype occurred a few times. The gene calls are TRBV27 and TRBJ2-7, with a possible D match to TRBD1 (6 bases). V was trimmed by 5 bases and J by 3 bases, leaving 17 bases between them. The length of the CDR3 is 15 residues. CDR1 and CDR2 (germline): MNHEY, SMNVEV (reference sequence). As DNA, the CDR3 is TGTGCCAGCAGTCCGTCTACAGGGATGGGCTACGAGCAGTACTTC. This translates into CASSPSTGMGYEQYF.

This clonotype has a handful of counts. V and J are TRBV5-1 and TRBJ2-1, with a tentative D call TRBD1 (6 bases). The CDR3 contains 13 residues. The V and J ends lost 3 bases and 10 bases respectively, with 14 bases between them. Germline CDR1 SGHRS, CDR2 YFSETQ. The CDR3 DNA reads TGCGCCAGCAGCTCGGACAGTGCCTCGGAGCAGTTCTTC. It specifies CASSSDSASEQFF.

This clonotype was detected ten times or more. CDR3 nucleotide sequence: TGTGCCAGCAGCCCCTCCTCCGGACAACTTCTCACAGATACGCAGTATTTT. Encoded protein: CASSPSSGQLLTDTQYF. This rearrangement joins TRBV6-6 to TRBJ2-3, with D perhaps matching TRBD1 (5 bases). In germline, CDR1 is MNHNY, CDR2 SVGAGI (reference sequence). With 6 bases removed from V and 2 bases from J, the gap between germline ends came to 21 bases. The CDR3 is 17 residues long.

V gene TRBV27 combines with J gene TRBJ1-2; 10 positions match TRBD1. The J segment lost 6 bases and the V segment lost 1 base, leaving 2 bases of the junction unmatched. The germline V gene encodes CDR1 MNHEY and CDR2 SMNVEV (reference sequence). CDR3 size: 14 residues. CDR3 amino acids: CASSLWGQGNGYTF. CDR3 bases: TGTGCCAGCAGTTTATGGGGACAGGGGAATGGCTACACCTTC.

The chain's CDR3 is CAISESWGDTQYF. The CDR3 DNA follows: TGTGCCATCTCCGAGTCCTGGGGAGATACGCAGTATTTT. This chain links TRBV10-3 with TRBJ2-3; unclear D gene. Looked up from germline, CDR1 is ENHRY and CDR2 is SYGVKD. The germline V and J ends were trimmed by 8 bases and 5 bases, with 14 bases remaining between them. This CDR3 has 13 amino acids.

To note about this clonotype: One junction end does not reproduce the germline sequence, and a read error may be involved. The chain links TRBV19 to TRBJ2-3; D is unclear. Germline CDR1 is LNHDA and CDR2 is SQIVND (reference sequence). The CDR3 is 13 residues long. CDR3 in amino acids: CASCPDYTDTHYF. Written as DNA, the CDR3 is TGTGCCAGTTGCCCAGATTACACAGATACGCATTATTTT. The complete variable domain, with remaining parts taken from reference TRBV19 and TRBJ2-3, reads DGGITQSPKYLFRKEGQNVTLSCEQNLNHDAMYWYRQDPGQGLRLIYYSQIVNDFQKGDIAEGYSVSREKKESFPLTVTSAQKNPTAFYLCASCPDYTDTHYFGPGTRLTVL.

This clonotype was seen just once. Being one base from a much bigger clone, this may be a read error. The gene calls are TRBV28 and TRBJ1-5; D uncertain. Germline V gives CDR1 MDHEN, CDR2 SYDVKM. This CDR3 spans 14 amino acids. The CDR3 sequence: CASSPPGSNQPRHF. The CDR3 DNA sequence: TGTGCCAGCAGTCCCCCCGGGAGCAATCAGCCCCGGCATTTT.

The chain is built from TRBV2 and TRBJ1-1; 8 nucleotides align to TRBD1. V was pared by 6 bases and J by 2 bases, with 14 bases of the junction left unmatched. Germline assignment: CDR1 SNHLY and CDR2 FYNNEI. This CDR3 comprises 17 residues. The CDR3 loop is CASRSRGQGGINTEAFF. Written as DNA, the CDR3 is TGTGCCAGCAGGAGTCGCGGACAGGGAGGGATCAACACTGAAGCTTTCTTT.

At least ten counts were recorded for this clonotype. The rearrangement uses TRBV30 and TRBJ2-7, with TRBD1 matching 11 bases. CDR3 length: 12 residues. The V gene end was trimmed by 5 bases and the J gene end by 5 bases; junction bases not matched to a gene: 2. The germline CDR1 and CDR2 sequences are GTSNPN and SVGIG (reference sequence). In DNA, the CDR3 is TGTGCCTGGGGACAGGGGGCCCACGAGCAGTACTTC. Amino acid sequence: CAWGQGAHEQYF.

This clonotype was recorded a few times. The chain has TRBV7-9 and TRBJ2-7; 11 bases map to TRBD1. Trimming removed 0 bases from V and 5 bases from J; junction bases left unmatched: 3. The germline V gene has CDR1 SEHNR and CDR2 FQNEAQ (reference sequence). The CDR3 runs 15 residues. This chain's CDR3 is CASSLAGTGGDEQYF. In DNA, the CDR3 is TGTGCCAGCAGCTTAGCCGGGACAGGGGGGGACGAGCAGTACTTC.

This clonotype turned up a few times. The rearrangement uses TRBV21-1 and TRBJ1-1; TRBD1, the table's D call, lacks a check against the DNA. TRBV21-1 is listed as a pseudogene. The CDR3 contains 15 residues. The CDR3 sequence is CASSKASGGGAEAFF. CDR3 bases: TGTGCCAGCAGCAAAGCCAGCGGGGGCGGGGCTGAAGCTTTCTTT.

The table lists this clonotype with many counts. DNA of the CDR3: TGCAGTGCTAGGACTAGCGGGAGGGCCCCCTACGAGCAGTACTTC. Protein: CSARTSGRAPYEQYF. V usage is TRBV20-1 and J usage is TRBJ2-7; 14 nucleotides match TRBD2. Losses at the gene ends were 3 bases for V and 2 bases for J; bases not matched to a gene: 3. The CDR3 length is 15 residues. In germline, CDR1 is DFQATT, CDR2 SNEGSKA (reference sequence).

This clonotype showed up many times. In DNA, the CDR3 is TGTGCCAGCAGCTTAGGGTATGGGGACAGGGAAGTGAATGGCTACACCTTC. The encoded protein is CASSLGYGDREVNGYTF. The rearrangement joins TRBV7-9 to TRBJ1-2; TRBD1 aligns across 9 bases. The trim removed 1 base at V and 6 bases at J, leaving 12 bases unmatched. Germline-derived CDR1 and CDR2 are SEHNR and FQNEAQ (reference sequence). The CDR3 extends over 17 amino acids.

Ten or more counts support this clonotype. This sequence joins TRBV20-1 and TRBJ1-1, with TRBD1 matching 7 bases. The CDR3 is 13 residues long. V trimming: 5 bases; J trimming: 5 bases; junction bases outside the gene matches: 8. Germline V gives CDR1 DFQATT, CDR2 SNEGSKA (reference sequence). DNA of the CDR3: TGCAGTGCTGTACACAGGGGAGATACTGAAGCTTTCTTT. It yields the protein CSAVHRGDTEAFF.

At least ten counts were recorded for this clonotype. This chain uses TRBV7-9 with TRBJ1-1, with D unresolved. The CDR3 has 13 amino acids. Germline V gives CDR1 SEHNR, CDR2 FQNEAQ (reference sequence). V lost 2 bases to trimming and J lost 10 bases, with 14 bases between them. Here the CDR3 DNA reads TGTGCCAGCAGCTTACCCGCCGCAGCTACAGCTTTCTTT. It encodes CASSLPAAATAFF.

In its sample, this clonotype was seen many times. The V call is TRBV2, the J call TRBJ1-4; D not certain. This CDR3 spans 17 amino acids. The germline V gene encodes CDR1 SNHLY and CDR2 FYNNEI. With 0 bases removed from V and 0 bases from J, the gap between germline ends came to 11 bases. Here the CDR3 reads CASSEALPGATNEKLFF. The CDR3 coding sequence is TGTGCCAGCAGTGAAGCGCTTCCGGGCGCAACTAATGAAAAACTGTTTTTT.

This clonotype was counted ten times or more. V gene TRBV21-1 combines with J gene TRBJ2-5; the table's D call of TRBD1 was not tested on the DNA. TRBV21-1 is a listed pseudogene. The CDR3 contains 15 residues. CDR3 coding DNA: TGTGCCAGCGGGACGCGGGACAGGGGGAAAGAGACCCAGTACTTC. This translates into CASGTRDRGKETQYF.

Comments on this clonotype: A much larger clone differs by one base, so this may be a read error. CDR3 sequence: CASSPYDRVDEQYF. CDR3 DNA: TGTGCCAGCAGCCCGTACGACAGGGTCGACGAGCAGTACTTC. V is TRBV5-3 and J is TRBJ2-7; TRBD1 aligns across 7 bases. TRBV5-3 is flagged as an ORF with uncertain function. V shed 8 bases and J 5 bases; nucleotides not matched to a gene: 13. CDR3 length: 14 amino acids.

This clonotype was found many times. The chain has TRBV7-2 and TRBJ2-7; D call uncertain. Trimming shortened V by 1 base and J by 0 bases, and 7 bases separated the two germline ends. The CDR3 contains 14 residues. Germline CDR1 is SGHTA and CDR2 is FQGNSA. The CDR3 bases are TGTGCCAGCAGCTTAGAAGGGCGCTCCTACGAGCAGTACTTC. Translation gives CASSLEGRSYEQYF.

The chain joins TRBV12-3 or TRBV12-4 to TRBJ1-2, with a tentative D call TRBD1 (5 bases). V was cut by 7 bases and J by 2 bases, with 11 bases left in between. The CDR3 sequence is 13 residues long. CDR3 region: CASTEGINYGYTF. The CDR3 coding sequence is TGTGCCAGCACAGAGGGGATCAACTATGGCTACACCTTC.

In regard to this clonotype: The junction shows a germline mismatch at one end, possibly a read error. The chain is built from TRBV10-3 and TRBJ1-6; no clear D gene. The CDR3 sequence is 15 residues long. Germline V CDR1 and CDR2: ENHRY, SYGVKD. The CDR3 nucleotides read TGTGCCATCGGTGAGTCCTTCGATGAGGATTCACCCCTCCACTTT. It encodes CAIGESFDEDSPLHF.

A word on this clonotype: Since a much larger clone is just one base distant, this may be a read error. J is TRBJ2-1 and V is TRBV11-2; 12 nucleotides match TRBD2. V lost 0 bases to trimming and J lost 4 bases; unmatched junction nucleotides: 7. CDR1 and CDR2 (germline): SGHAT, FQNNGV. The CDR3 covers 18 residues. DNA of the CDR3: TGTGCCAGCAGCTTAGATGGGACTAGCGGGCCACCATACAATGAGCAGTTCTTC. Translation gives CASSLDGTSGPPYNEQFF.